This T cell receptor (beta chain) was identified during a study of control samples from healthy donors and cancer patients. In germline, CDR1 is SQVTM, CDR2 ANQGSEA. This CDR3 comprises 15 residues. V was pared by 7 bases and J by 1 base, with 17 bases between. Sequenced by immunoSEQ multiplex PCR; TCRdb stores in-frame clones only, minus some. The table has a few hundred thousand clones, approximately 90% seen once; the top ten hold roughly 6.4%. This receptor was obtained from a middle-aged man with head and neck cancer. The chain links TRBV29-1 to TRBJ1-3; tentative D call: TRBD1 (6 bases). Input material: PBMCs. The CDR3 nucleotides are TGCAGCGCCCAGGGGTCCGGGGCTTCTGGAAACACCATATATTTT. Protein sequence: CSAQGSGASGNTIYF.